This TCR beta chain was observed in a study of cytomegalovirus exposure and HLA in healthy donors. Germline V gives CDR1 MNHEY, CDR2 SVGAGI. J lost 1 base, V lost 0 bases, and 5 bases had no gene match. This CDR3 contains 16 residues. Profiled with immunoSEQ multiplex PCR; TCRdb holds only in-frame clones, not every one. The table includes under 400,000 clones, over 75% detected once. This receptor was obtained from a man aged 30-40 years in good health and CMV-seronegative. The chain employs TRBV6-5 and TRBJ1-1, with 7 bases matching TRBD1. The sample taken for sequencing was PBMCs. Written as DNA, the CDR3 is TGTGCCAGCAGTTACTCGCTACGGACAGGGAACACTGAAGCTTTCTTT. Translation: CASSYSLRTGNTEAFF.